The sequence of this TCR beta chain was determined in a study of cytomegalovirus exposure and HLA in healthy donors. Both 60 Vbeta primers and 13 Jbeta primers went into the PCR. Using immunoSEQ multiplex PCR, the repertoire was profiled, and TCRdb retains in-frame clones only, with some absent. The sample holds around 130,000 clones, around 80% seen once. CDR1 WSHSY and CDR2 SAAADI come from the germline V gene. The V and J ends lost 2 bases and 8 bases respectively, with 6 bases between them. This CDR3 is built from 11 residues. The genes are TRBV10-2 and TRBJ1-1, with D possibly being TRBD1 (5 bases). The clonotype was recovered from a man younger than 45 in good health and CMV-seronegative. Sequencing was performed on PBMCs. The CDR3 nucleotides are TGCGCCAGCAGTGAGAGGGGAGAAGCTTTCTTT. Its translation is CASSERGEAFF.